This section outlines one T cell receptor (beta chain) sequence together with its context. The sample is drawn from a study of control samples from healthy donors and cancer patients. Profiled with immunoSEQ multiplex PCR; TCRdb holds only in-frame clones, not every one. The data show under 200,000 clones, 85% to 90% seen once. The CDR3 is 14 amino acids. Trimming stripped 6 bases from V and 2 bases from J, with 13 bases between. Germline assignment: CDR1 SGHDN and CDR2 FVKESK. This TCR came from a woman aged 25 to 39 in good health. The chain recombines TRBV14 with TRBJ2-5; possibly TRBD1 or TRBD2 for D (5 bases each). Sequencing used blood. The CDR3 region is CASSYRDQQETQYF. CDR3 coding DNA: TGTGCCAGCAGTTACCGGGACCAACAAGAGACCCAGTACTTC.